The source of this T cell receptor beta chain is a study of cytomegalovirus exposure and HLA in healthy donors. Study observations and caveats: A later analysis linked a missense variant in DCLRE1C to the trimming of TCR beta V and J genes. The study carried out a later analysis of TCR beta sequences. It associated 16,951 of them with specific HLA alleles at a false discovery rate of 0.05.

Donors were nominally healthy when sampled, though unrecorded immune exposures were likely. In the case of this clone: The antigen is unknown.

The PCR ran on 60 Vbeta and 13 Jbeta primers. The data were produced by immunoSEQ multiplex PCR, yet TCRdb's version contains in-frame clones alone and is incomplete. The table has under 200,000 clones, 65% to 90% seen once. Germline V gene lookup returns CDR1 SQVTM and CDR2 ANQGSEA. Trimming removed 3 bases from V and 4 bases from J, with 14 bases in between. CDR3 length equals 14 residues. The V and J genes are TRBV29-1 and TRBJ2-3, with D maybe TRBD2 (5 bases). Sequenced input: PBMCs. This TCR came from a human donor in good health. The CDR3 bases are TGCAGCGTTGACTACGGGCGGGCCCCAGATACGCAGTATTTT. It specifies CSVDYGRAPDTQYF.